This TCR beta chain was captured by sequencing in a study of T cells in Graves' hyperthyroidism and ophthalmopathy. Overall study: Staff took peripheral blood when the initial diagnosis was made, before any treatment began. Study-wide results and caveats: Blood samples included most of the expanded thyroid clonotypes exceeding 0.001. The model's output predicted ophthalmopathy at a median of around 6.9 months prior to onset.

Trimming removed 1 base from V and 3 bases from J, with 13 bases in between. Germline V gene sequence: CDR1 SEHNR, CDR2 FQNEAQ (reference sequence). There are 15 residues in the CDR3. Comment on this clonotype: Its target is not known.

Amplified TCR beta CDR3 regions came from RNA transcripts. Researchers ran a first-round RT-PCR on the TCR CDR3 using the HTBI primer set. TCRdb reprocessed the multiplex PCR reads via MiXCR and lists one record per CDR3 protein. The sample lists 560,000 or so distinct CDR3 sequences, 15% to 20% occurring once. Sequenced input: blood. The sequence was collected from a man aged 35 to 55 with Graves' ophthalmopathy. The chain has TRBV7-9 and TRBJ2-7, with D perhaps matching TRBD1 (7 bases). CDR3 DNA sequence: TGTGCCAGCAGCTTAGAGGGGCAGGGGGGCTACGAGCAGTACTTC. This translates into CASSLEGQGGYEQYF.